This T cell receptor (beta chain) comes out of a study of cytomegalovirus exposure and HLA in healthy donors. Findings of the study overall: Researchers reported in a later analysis that common viral pathogens appeared linked to several top clusters. Investigators reported 150 to 200 TCR beta chains as tied to cytomegalovirus. Per a prior analysis, the majority of TCR beta V segments were productive roughly 90% or roughly 30% of the time. TCR association rates varied by HLA locus in a later analysis, with DRB1 highest and HLA-C lowest.

The V and J ends lost 0 bases and 3 bases respectively, with 4 bases between them. The germline V gene encodes CDR1 SGDLS and CDR2 YYNGEE. There are 12 residues in the CDR3. Notes on this clone: Its cognate antigen is unknown.

The PCR ran on 60 Vbeta and 13 Jbeta primers. Assay used: immunoSEQ multiplex PCR; TCRdb lists only in-frame clones, some missing. The sample contains about 130,000 clones, about 80% of which appear only once. What was sequenced was PBMCs. This clonotype originated in a man aged 25 to 40 in good health and CMV-seronegative. This chain connects TRBV9 to TRBJ2-7, with D hard to call. The CDR3 spells CASSVDNYEQYF. Written as DNA, the CDR3 is TGTGCCAGCAGCGTAGACAACTACGAGCAGTACTTC.